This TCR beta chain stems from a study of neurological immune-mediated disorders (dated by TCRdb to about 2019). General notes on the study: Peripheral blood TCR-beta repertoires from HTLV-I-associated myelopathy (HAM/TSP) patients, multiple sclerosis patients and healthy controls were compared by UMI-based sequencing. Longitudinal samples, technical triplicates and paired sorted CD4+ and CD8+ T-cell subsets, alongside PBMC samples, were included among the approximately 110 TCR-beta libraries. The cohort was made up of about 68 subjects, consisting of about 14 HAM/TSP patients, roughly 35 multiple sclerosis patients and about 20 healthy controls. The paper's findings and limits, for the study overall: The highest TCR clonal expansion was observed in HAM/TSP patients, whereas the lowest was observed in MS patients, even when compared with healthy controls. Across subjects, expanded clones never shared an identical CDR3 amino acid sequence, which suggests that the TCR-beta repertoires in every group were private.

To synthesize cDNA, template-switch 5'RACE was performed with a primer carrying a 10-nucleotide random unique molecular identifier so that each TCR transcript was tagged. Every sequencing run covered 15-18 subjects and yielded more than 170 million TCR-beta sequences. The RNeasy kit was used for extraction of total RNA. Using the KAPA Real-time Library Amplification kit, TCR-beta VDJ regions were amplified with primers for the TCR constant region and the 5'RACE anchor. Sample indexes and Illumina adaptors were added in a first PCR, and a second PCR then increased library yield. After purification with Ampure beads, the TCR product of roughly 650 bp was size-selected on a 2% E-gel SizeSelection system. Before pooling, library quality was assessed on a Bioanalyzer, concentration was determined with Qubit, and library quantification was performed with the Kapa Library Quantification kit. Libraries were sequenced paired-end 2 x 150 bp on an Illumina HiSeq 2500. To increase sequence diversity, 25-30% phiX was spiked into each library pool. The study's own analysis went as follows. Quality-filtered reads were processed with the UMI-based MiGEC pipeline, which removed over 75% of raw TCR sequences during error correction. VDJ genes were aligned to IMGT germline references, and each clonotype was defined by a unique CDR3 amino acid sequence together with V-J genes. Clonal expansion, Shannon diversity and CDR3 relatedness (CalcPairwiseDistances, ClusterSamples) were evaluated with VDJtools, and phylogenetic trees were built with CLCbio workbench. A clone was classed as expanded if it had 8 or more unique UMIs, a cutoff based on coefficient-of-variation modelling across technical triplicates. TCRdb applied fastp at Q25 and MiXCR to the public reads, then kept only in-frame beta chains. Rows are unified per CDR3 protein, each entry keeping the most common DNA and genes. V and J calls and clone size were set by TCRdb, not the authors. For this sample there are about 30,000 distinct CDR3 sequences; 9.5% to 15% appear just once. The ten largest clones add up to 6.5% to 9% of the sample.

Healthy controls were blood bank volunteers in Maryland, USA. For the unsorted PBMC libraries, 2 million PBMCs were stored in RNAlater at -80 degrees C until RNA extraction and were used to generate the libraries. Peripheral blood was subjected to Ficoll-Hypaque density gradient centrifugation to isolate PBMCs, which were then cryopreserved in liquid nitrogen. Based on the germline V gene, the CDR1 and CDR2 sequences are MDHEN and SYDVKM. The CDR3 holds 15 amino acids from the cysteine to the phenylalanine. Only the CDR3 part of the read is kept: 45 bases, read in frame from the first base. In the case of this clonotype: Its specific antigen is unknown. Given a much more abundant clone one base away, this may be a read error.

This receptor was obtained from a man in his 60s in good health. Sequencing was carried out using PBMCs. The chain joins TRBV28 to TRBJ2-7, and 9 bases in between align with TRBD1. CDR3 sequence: CASGLYDRGDGEQYF. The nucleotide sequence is TGTGCCAGCGGTTTGTACGACAGGGGGGACGGCGAGCAGTACTTC.